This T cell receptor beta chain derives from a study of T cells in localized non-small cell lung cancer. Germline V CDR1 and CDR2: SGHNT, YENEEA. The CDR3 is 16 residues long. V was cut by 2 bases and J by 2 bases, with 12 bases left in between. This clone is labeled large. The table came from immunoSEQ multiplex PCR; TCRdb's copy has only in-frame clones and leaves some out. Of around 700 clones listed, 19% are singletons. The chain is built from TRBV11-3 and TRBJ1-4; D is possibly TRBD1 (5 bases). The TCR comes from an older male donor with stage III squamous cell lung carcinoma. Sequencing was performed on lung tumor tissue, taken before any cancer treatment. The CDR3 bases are TGTGCCAGCAGCTTACAAGGGGTCGGTACTAATGAAAAACTGTTTTTT. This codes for CASSLQGVGTNEKLFF. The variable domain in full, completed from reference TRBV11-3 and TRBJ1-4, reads EAGVVQSPRYKIIEKKQPVAFWCNPISGHNTLYWYLQNLGQGPELLIRYENEEAVDDSQLPKDRFSAERLKGVDSTLKIQPAELGDSAVYLCASSLQGVGTNEKLFFGSGTQLSVL.